This T cell receptor (beta chain) was observed in a study of T cells in Graves' hyperthyroidism and ophthalmopathy. This clonotype was detected only a few times. Given a much more abundant clone one base away, this may be a read error. RNA transcripts served as the template for amplifying TCR beta CDR3 regions. First-round RT-PCR targeting the TCR CDR3 was performed with the HTBI primer set. TCRdb reprocessed the multiplex PCR reads with MiXCR, giving one entry per CDR3 protein. The sample has around 280,000 distinct CDR3 sequences; less than 15% are singletons. This CDR3 has 15 amino acids. The germline CDR1 and CDR2 sequences are MDHEN and SYDVKM.

V is TRBV28 and J is TRBJ2-1; the match to TRBD1 covers 11 bases. This receptor was identified in a woman aged 25 to 39 with Graves' hyperthyroidism that later progressed to Graves' ophthalmopathy. Sequenced input: blood. The DNA of the CDR3 is TGTGCCAGCAGTTTATCGGACAGGGGGCTCAATAAGCAGTTCTTC. Its translation: CASSLSDRGLNKQFF.